This is a list of T cell receptor beta chains from one sample in a study of T-cell memory formation after mild COVID-19. Via MiXCR, TCRdb re-called the 5' RACE reads, giving one row per CDR3 protein. The sample lists roughly 610,000 distinct CDR3 sequences; around 15% were seen once. Input material: PBMCs or a T cell subset sorted from them (not recorded which). All receptors derive from an adult woman who had mild COVID-19 (a few samples of this study predate the infection). Cell type and time point are not known. CDR3s include the opening cysteine and the closing phenylalanine or tryptophan. Each record gives: D gene, J gene, clone size, V gene, CDR3 DNA, CDR3 protein. A D gene is named only where the DNA matches it firmly. The size of a clone is reported for some rows only, either as once, few or many, or as a class for expanded clones.

>.|TRBJ2-1|few|TRBV5-1
TGCGCCAGCGGCGAGACGGGATCCTACAATGAGCAGTTCTTC
CASGETGSYNEQFF
>TRBD1|TRBJ1-1|.|TRBV24-1
TGTGCCACCAGTGATGGACAGGGGGCGAACACTGAAGCTTTCTTT
CATSDGQGANTEAFF
>TRBD2|TRBJ2-1|few|TRBV20-1
TGCAGTGCTGGCAGAACGGGGGGGGAGCAGTTCTTC
CSAGRTGGEQFF
>.|TRBJ1-5|once|TRBV28
TGTGCCAGCAGTTTTAAAGGACTAAGCAATCAGCCCCAGCATTTT
CASSFKGLSNQPQHF
>TRBD1|TRBJ1-5|.|TRBV12-5
TGTGCTAGTGGCGCTGGACAGGCTGATCAGCCCCAGCATTTT
CASGAGQADQPQHF
>TRBD1|TRBJ2-1|few|TRBV11-3
TGTGCCAGCAGCCCCTGGACAGGGATCTACAATGAGCAGTTCTTC
CASSPWTGIYNEQFF
>.|TRBJ2-5|.|TRBV7-2
TGTGCCAGCAGCACCTCCCCGGGGGTTGGTGTAGAGACCCAGTACTTC
CASSTSPGVGVETQYF
>.|TRBJ2-3|few|TRBV19
TGTGCCAGTAGTATTGCAGGGAATTATCAGTATTTT
CASSIAGNYQYF
>TRBD1|TRBJ1-1|few|TRBV27
TGTGCCAGCAGTAACAGGGGCAACACTGAAGCTTTCTTT
CASSNRGNTEAFF
>TRBD2|TRBJ2-1|few|TRBV20-1
TGCAGTGCTCTGACCGGGACTAGCGGGAGGGAGCAGTTCTTC
CSALTGTSGREQFF
>.|TRBJ1-2|.|TRBV12-3/TRBV12-4
TGTGCCAGCAGTCCCTCGGCAGGTTCTGGCTACACCTTC
CASSPSAGSGYTF
>.|TRBJ2-1|many|TRBV25-1
TGTGCCAGCAGTGGGTTACAGAAGATAGACAATGAGCAGTTCTTC
CASSGLQKIDNEQFF
>.|TRBJ2-1|.|TRBV24-1
TGTGCCACCAGTGCCCATCCGAATGCTTTCTCCTACAATGAGCAGTTCTTC
CATSAHPNAFSYNEQFF
>TRBD2|TRBJ2-1|.|TRBV7-3
TGTGCCAGCAGCCCTGTGGCACGGACTAGCGGGAGGGCCGCCGACAATGAGCAGTTCTTC
CASSPVARTSGRAADNEQFF
>.|TRBJ2-7|.|TRBV24-1
TGTGCCACCAGTGATGGGTCCGGGACTTCCTACGAGCAGTACTTC
CATSDGSGTSYEQYF
>.|TRBJ2-1|.|TRBV7-3
TGTGCCAGCAGCCCGAACCCAACGTGGCAGACCCGCTCCTACAATGAGCAGTTCTTC
CASSPNPTWQTRSYNEQFF
>TRBD2|TRBJ2-1|.|TRBV15
TGTGCCACCAGCAGACAACTAGCGGGACGTCGTATTGGTACGTTCTTC
CATSRQLAGRRIGTFF
>TRBD1|TRBJ1-1|.|TRBV7-9
TGTGCCAGCAGCTTAGTGGACAGGGGGCGAGACACTGAAGCTTTCTTT
CASSLVDRGRDTEAFF
>TRBD1|TRBJ2-3|.|TRBV6-6
TGTGCCAGCAGATCCCGACAGGGGGCTACGTATACGCAGTATTTT
CASRSRQGATYTQYF
>TRBD1|TRBJ1-5|.|TRBV20-1
TGCAGTGCTAGAGGGGGGGACAGGCGGTCCCTTTATCAGCCCCAGCATTTT
CSARGGDRRSLYQPQHF
>TRBD1|TRBJ2-1|few|TRBV5-1
TGCGCCAGCAGCCACGGACAGGGGGCCCTCGAGCAGTTCTTC
CASSHGQGALEQFF
>TRBD1|TRBJ2-1|.|TRBV18
TGTGCCAGCTCACTCCTGCCCCCGGGACAGGGCAGGAATGAGCAGTTCTTC
CASSLLPPGQGRNEQFF
>.|TRBJ2-1|few|TRBV11-3
TGTGCCTGCGGAGTGATTGAGCAGTTCTTC
CACGVIEQFF
>TRBD2|TRBJ2-5|.|TRBV20-1
TGCAGTGCTAGCCCCCCGGGGGGGCCGGAGGAGACCCAGTACTTC
CSASPPGGPEETQYF
>.|TRBJ2-3|many|TRBV7-3
TGTGCCAGCAGCTTAGACCACACAGATACGCAGTATTTT
CASSLDHTDTQYF
>TRBD1|TRBJ1-1|.|TRBV29-1
TGCAGCGTTGGGACAGGGGGCTGGCGCAGGAACACTGAAGCTTTCTTT
CSVGTGGWRRNTEAFF
>TRBD1|TRBJ2-7|many|TRBV20-1
TGCAGTGCTCCTGGGCAGGGGGCGTTCGTGGGCGAGCAGTACTTC
CSAPGQGAFVGEQYF
>TRBD1|TRBJ1-1|few|TRBV6-2/TRBV6-3
TGTGCCAGCAGCATACCCGACAGGGGCGAAACCGCTGAAGCTTTCTTT
CASSIPDRGETAEAFF
>TRBD1|TRBJ1-4|few|TRBV9
TGTGCCAGCAGCGTAGCTCCCGGGGGGCAGGGGGAACTGTTTTTT
CASSVAPGGQGELFF
>TRBD1|TRBJ1-3|.|TRBV7-9
TGTGCCAGCAGCCTCATACCGGGACAGGGTGCTGGAAACACCATATATTTT
CASSLIPGQGAGNTIYF
>TRBD1|TRBJ2-3|.|TRBV7-8
TGTGCCAGCAGCTCCGGGACAGGGGCCGATACGCAGTATTTT
CASSSGTGADTQYF
>TRBD1|TRBJ2-7|.|TRBV6-2/TRBV6-3
TGTGCCAGCAGGGGCGTGGACAGGGCCTACGAGCAGTACTTC
CASRGVDRAYEQYF
>TRBD1|TRBJ1-2|.|TRBV6-5
TGTGCCAGCAGTTACACATTTGGACAGGGTTCGGGCTATGGCTACACCTTC
CASSYTFGQGSGYGYTF
>.|TRBJ1-1|many|TRBV7-3
TGTGCCAGCAGGTCGACAGCCAACACTGAAGCTTTCTTT
CASRSTANTEAFF
>TRBD1|TRBJ2-3|.|TRBV5-1
TGCGCCAGCAGCTTGGGAGACAGGGGGCGAGGGGATACGCAGTATTTT
CASSLGDRGRGDTQYF
>.|TRBJ2-1|.|TRBV30
TGTGCCTGGAGTGTCGGATGGGTTAATGAGCAGTTCTTC
CAWSVGWVNEQFF
>.|TRBJ1-1|few|TRBV14
TGTGCCAGCAGCTTACGACAGACGAACACTGAAGCTTTCTTT
CASSLRQTNTEAFF
>.|TRBJ1-6|many|TRBV15
TGTGCCACCAGCAGAGATCAGGATTCACCCCTCCACTTT
CATSRDQDSPLHF
>.|TRBJ1-1|.|TRBV5-5
TGTGCCAGCAGCTTGATCTTGGGGGCGCAGATTCAAGGCACTGAAGCTTTCTTT
CASSLILGAQIQGTEAFF
>.|TRBJ1-2|.|TRBV20-1
TGCAGTGCTAGATACTATGGCTACACCTTC
CSARYYGYTF
>.|TRBJ1-3|few|TRBV7-9
TGTGCCAGCAGCCCCTCGAACGGGAAGGCTGGAAACACCATATATTTT
CASSPSNGKAGNTIYF
>TRBD2|TRBJ2-7|.|TRBV5-5
TGTGCCAGCAGCCTTCTGACTCTAGCGGGCTCGGACGAGCAGTACTTC
CASSLLTLAGSDEQYF
>.|TRBJ1-1|.|TRBV20-1
TGCAGTGCTAGTTCCCAATCGGACCCCCTCGGAAGAGCTTTCTTT
CSASSQSDPLGRAFF
>TRBD1|TRBJ1-2|few|TRBV3-1
TGTGCCAGCAGCCCCCACAGGGGGCGAAGCTATGGCTACACCTTC
CASSPHRGRSYGYTF
>.|TRBJ2-5|few|TRBV5-1
TGCGCCAGCAGCTGGATCTCGGGGGAGACCCAGTACTTC
CASSWISGETQYF
>TRBD2|TRBJ2-1|.|TRBV18
TGTGCCAGCTCTCTTTGGCGGGGGGCTAACAATGAGCAGTTCTTC
CASSLWRGANNEQFF
>.|TRBJ1-1|few|TRBV18
TGTGCCAGCTCACCAAGCGTGGGGCCGAACACTGAAGCTTTCTTT
CASSPSVGPNTEAFF
>.|TRBJ2-7|few|TRBV20-1
TGCAGTGCTGGGGCAAAGGGCAGGCGATACGAGCAGTACTTC
CSAGAKGRRYEQYF
>TRBD2|TRBJ2-7|many|TRBV20-1
TGCAGTGCACAACTAGCGGGGGCCCGTCGGGAGCAGTACTTC
CSAQLAGARREQYF
>TRBD1|TRBJ1-2|few|TRBV6-5
TGTGCCAGCAGTGGGACAGGGGGCAGGGGTTATGGCTACACCTTC
CASSGTGGRGYGYTF
>TRBD2|TRBJ2-1|.|TRBV5-1
TGCGCCAGCAGCTTGGAGGGACTAGCGGGAGGACATGAGCAGTTCTTC
CASSLEGLAGGHEQFF
>TRBD1|TRBJ1-1|few|TRBV30
TGTGCCTGGAGGCAACAGGGGATCAAGCCTGAAGCTTTCTTT
CAWRQQGIKPEAFF
>.|TRBJ1-3|few|TRBV19
TGTGCCAGTAGTATCTCGGGGTCTGGAAACACCATATATTTT
CASSISGSGNTIYF
>TRBD2|TRBJ2-1|few|TRBV29-1
TGCAGCGTATGGGGATTAGCGGGATCCCAATCCTACAATGAGCAGTTCTTC
CSVWGLAGSQSYNEQFF
>.|TRBJ2-7|few|TRBV6-5
TGTGCCAGCAGGCAAAGGGGGGGTGTGTACGAGCAGTACTTC
CASRQRGGVYEQYF
>TRBD2|TRBJ2-3|.|TRBV7-2
TGTGCCAGCAGCCCTCGGACTAGCGGGGGGGTGAGGCGCACAGATACGCAGTATTTT
CASSPRTSGGVRRTDTQYF
>.|TRBJ1-2|few|TRBV19
TGTGCCAGTAGGAAAGGGGAGGGAATTTCTATCTCAGGCGGCTACACCTTC
CASRKGEGISISGGYTF
>TRBD1|TRBJ1-4|.|TRBV7-9
TGTGCCAGCGTCACAGGGGGCGCGACTAATGAAAAACTGTTTTTT
CASVTGGATNEKLFF
>TRBD1|TRBJ2-5|.|TRBV7-9
TGTGCCAGCAGGTCCCGGGACAGGGGGCGAAGTCGGGAGACCCAGTACTTC
CASRSRDRGRSRETQYF